This T cell receptor (beta chain) was profiled in a study of blood T cell repertoires in COVID-19 (dated by TCRdb to 2018 to 2021). Concerning the study at large: Samples covering the acute and convalescent phases of COVID-19 were provided by collaborators in the United States, Italy and Spain. Samples came from the ongoing ImmuneRACE study (first 160 participants) plus 1,254 subjects from 6 global collaborators. Deeply sampled blood TCRbeta repertoires from subjects exposed to, actively infected with, or recovered from COVID-19 were included in the dataset. Nearly every sample came with metadata listing a de-identified subject ID, COVID-19 status, age in years and sex. HLA class I and class II types, where available, came from metadata supplied by the sample provider rather than from assay-based typing. The repertoires were released in a freely available public database meant as a resource for research on the immune response to SARS-CoV-2. The prospective study material was composed of cDNA or gDNA derived from T cells, B-cell-depleted T cells, or PBMCs. Results and caveats for the whole study, not just this receptor: The amount of clinical and demographic metadata varied by source and participant and was provided uncurated.

This clone has just one count. No cognate antigen has been identified for it. No clone much larger than this one lies a single base away; base qualities are absent. The immunoSEQ Assay, a bias-controlled multiplex PCR, was used to amplify TCRbeta CDR3 regions from genomic DNA. The authors processed their data as follows. The number of nucleated cells in each sample was estimated by amplification of reference gene primers within the assay. Sequence reads were collapsed and filtered to measure the absolute abundance of every unique TCRbeta CDR3 rearrangement. For each sample, productive Simpson clonality was calculated by taking the square root of Simpson's diversity index across productive rearrangements. Sourced from immuneACCESS, this table was stored by TCRdb with only in-frame sequences that have V and J called. A share of the clones is absent; for the studies checked, an unresolved V gene accounts for under half, and the remainder has no known explanation. The DNA gave D and trimming, while V, J and clone size come from that table. Counted in this sample were some 120,000 clones; around 80% of them appeared once. The leading ten clones occupy more than 10% of the sample.

Inclusive of the bounding cysteine and phenylalanine, the CDR3 is 16 residues long. Only the CDR3 region is kept as DNA, spanning 48 bases read in frame from base 1. CDR1 and CDR2 are drawn from the germline V gene: KGHDR, SFDVKD. V is pruned by 3 bases and J by 3 bases, leaving 8 bases of the junction without a gene match. Collaborating institutions collected whole blood in K2EDTA tubes following their own protocols. For TCRbeta analysis, collaborators shipped samples as frozen whole blood, isolated PBMCs, or DNA extracted from either of those sample types. Sequencing was carried out using peripheral blood. This clonotype was sampled from a woman aged 55-69 years with acute or convalescent COVID-19. The rearrangement combines TRBV24-1 with TRBJ1-1, and TRBD1 matches 8 of the central bases. The DNA sequence reads TGTGCCACCAGTGATGGAGGCAGGGGGCCCGACACTGAAGCTTTCTTT. Its amino acids are CATSDGGRGPDTEAFF.